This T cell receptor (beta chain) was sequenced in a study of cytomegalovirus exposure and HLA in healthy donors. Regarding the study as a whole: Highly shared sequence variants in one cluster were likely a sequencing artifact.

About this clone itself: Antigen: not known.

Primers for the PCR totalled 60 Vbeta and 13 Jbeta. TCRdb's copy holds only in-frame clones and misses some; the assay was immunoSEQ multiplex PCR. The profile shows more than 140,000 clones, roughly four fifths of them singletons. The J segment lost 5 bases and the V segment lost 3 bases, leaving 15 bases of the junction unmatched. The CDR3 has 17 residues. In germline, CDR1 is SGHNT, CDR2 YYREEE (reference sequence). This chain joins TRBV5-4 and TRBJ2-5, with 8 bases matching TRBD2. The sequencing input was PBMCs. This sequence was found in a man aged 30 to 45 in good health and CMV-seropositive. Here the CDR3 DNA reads TGTGCCAGCAGCTCCCCAATGGCAGCGGGAGATTCTGAGACCCAGTACTTC. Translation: CASSSPMAAGDSETQYF.